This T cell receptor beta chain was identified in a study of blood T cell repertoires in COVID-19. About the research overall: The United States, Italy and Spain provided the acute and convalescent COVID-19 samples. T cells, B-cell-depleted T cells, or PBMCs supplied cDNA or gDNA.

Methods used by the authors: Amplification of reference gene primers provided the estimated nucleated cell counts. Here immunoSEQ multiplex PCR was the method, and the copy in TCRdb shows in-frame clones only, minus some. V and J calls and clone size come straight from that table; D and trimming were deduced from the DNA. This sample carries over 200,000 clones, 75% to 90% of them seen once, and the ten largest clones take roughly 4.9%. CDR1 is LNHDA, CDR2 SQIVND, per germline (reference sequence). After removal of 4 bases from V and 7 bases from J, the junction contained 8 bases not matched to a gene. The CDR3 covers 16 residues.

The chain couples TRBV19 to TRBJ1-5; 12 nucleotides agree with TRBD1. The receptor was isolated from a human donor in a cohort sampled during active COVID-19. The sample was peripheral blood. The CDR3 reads CASSSRDRGRGQPQHF. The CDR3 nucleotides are TGTGCCAGTAGTAGTCGGGACAGGGGGCGAGGACAGCCCCAGCATTTT.